Below, 16 T cell receptor beta chains from the same sample are listed, as sequenced in a study of shared clonotypes between healthy human individuals. Profiling relied on immunoSEQ multiplex PCR, and the TCRdb table lists in-frame clones only, not all of them. The sample yields some 2,400,000 clones, roughly 95% seen once. The sequenced sample consisted of naive CD4+ T cells sorted from blood. Subset here: CD45RA+ positively selected. These receptors all stem from a man aged 18-30 years in good health.

V is TRBV7-9 and J is TRBJ2-6; TRBD2 is a possible D gene (6 bases). The CDR3 spans 17 residues. The V end lost 2 bases, the J end lost 1 base, and 12 bases lay between the germline ends. The germline V gene encodes CDR1 SEHNR and CDR2 FQNEAQ (reference sequence). The CDR3 sequence: CASSLPGVWSGANVLTF. The CDR3 nucleotides read TGTGCCAGCAGCTTACCGGGGGTTTGGTCTGGGGCCAACGTCCTGACTTTC.

The rearrangement uses TRBV27 and TRBJ1-6; a weak D match, TRBD1 (6 bases). The ends were cut back, 6 bases at V and 7 bases at J, with 25 bases in the middle. Per germline, CDR1 MNHEY and CDR2 SMNVEV (reference sequence). The CDR3 sequence is 18 residues long. CDR3 sequence (DNA): TGTGCCAGCAGAAATCCCCCGGGGGGGCGAACTGGGAATTCACCCCTCCACTTT. Translated: CASRNPPGGRTGNSPLHF.

V and J are TRBV25-1 and TRBJ2-4; 8 nucleotides line up with TRBD2. This CDR3 region has 13 residues. CDR1 and CDR2 from the germline V gene are MGHDK and SYGVNS. The V gene end was trimmed by 4 bases and the J gene end by 7 bases; junction bases not matched to a gene: 3. CDR3 loop: CASSAGGSNIQYF. As DNA, the CDR3 is TGTGCCAGCAGTGCGGGGGGGAGCAACATTCAGTACTTC.

This chain connects TRBV18 to TRBJ2-4; TRBD2 might be the D (6 bases). CDR1 KGHSH and CDR2 LQKENI come from the germline V gene. The CDR3 is 14 residues long. Trimming removed 2 bases at V and 2 bases at J, with 7 bases between. This CDR3 is CASSPRTTKNIQYF. The DNA of the CDR3 is TGTGCCAGCTCACCAAGGACTACCAAAAACATTCAGTACTTC.

This clone was seen a single time. The chain combines TRBV5-6 with TRBJ1-1; 11 bases fit TRBD1. Germline loops: CDR1 SGHDT, CDR2 YYEEEE. This CDR3 has 15 amino acids. Trimming took 5 bases from V and 4 from J; bases not matched to a gene: 7. The CDR3 DNA sequence: TGTGCCAGCAGAAATGCCGGGACAGGGGGCACTGAAGCTTTCTTT. Translated, it gives CASRNAGTGGTEAFF. The full variable domain, completed using reference TRBV5-6 and TRBJ1-1, is DAGVTQSPTHLIKTRGQQVTLRCSPKSGHDTVSWYQQALGQGPQFIFQYYEEEERQRGNFPDRFSGHQFPNYSSELNVNALLLGDSALYLCASRNAGTGGTEAFFGQGTRLTVV.

The gene calls are TRBV6-6 and TRBJ2-1; TRBD2 might be the D (5 bases). In germline, CDR1 is MNHNY, CDR2 SVGAGI (reference sequence). Trimming removed 5 bases at V and 4 bases at J, with 15 bases between. This CDR3 is built from 15 residues. Here the CDR3 DNA reads TGTGCCAGCAGTCATACCCGGGGTCTATACAATGAGCAGTTCTTC. Encoded protein: CASSHTRGLYNEQFF.

The chain links TRBV6-1 to TRBJ2-7; maybe TRBD1 (5 bases). Trimming took off 7 bases at V and 7 bases at J, with 17 bases between the two ends. This CDR3 is built from 13 residues. Germline V CDR1 and CDR2: MNHNS, SASEGT. CDR3 loop: CASIAPKGREQYF. The CDR3 bases are TGTGCCAGCATTGCCCCAAAGGGGCGGGAGCAGTACTTC.

In its sample, this clone was seen a few times. The chain is built from TRBV30 and TRBJ1-1, with D hard to call. This CDR3 has 12 residues. Germline-derived CDR1 and CDR2 are GTSNPN and SVGIG (reference sequence). V lost 4 bases to trimming and J lost 4 bases, with 10 bases between them. CDR3 in amino acids: CAWKQEGTEAFF. The CDR3 DNA reads as TGTGCCTGGAAGCAGGAAGGCACTGAAGCTTTCTTT.

In nucleotides, the CDR3 is TGTGCCAGCAGTTACACACGGGACACCGGGGAGCTGTTTTTT. As protein: CASSYTRDTGELFF. The V gene is TRBV6-5, the J gene TRBJ2-2, with D hard to call. Germline V gene data show CDR1 as MNHEY and CDR2 as SVGAGI. The CDR3 sequence is 14 residues long. With 2 bases removed from V and 3 bases from J, the gap between germline ends came to 7 bases.

J is TRBJ1-3 and V is TRBV7-9; D is uncertain. Trimming left V 5 bases short and J 4 bases short, with 12 bases between. Germline V gene data show CDR1 as SEHNR and CDR2 as FQNEAQ (reference sequence). The length of the CDR3 is 14 residues. The CDR3: CASSPDNFGNTIYF. DNA of the CDR3: TGTGCCAGCAGCCCCGACAACTTCGGAAACACCATATATTTT.

The chain employs TRBV18 and TRBJ2-7; D perhaps matches TRBD1 (5 bases). Trimming shortened V by 2 bases and J by 2 bases, and 10 bases separated the two germline ends. The CDR3 is made up of 14 amino acids. Germline assignment: CDR1 KGHSH and CDR2 LQKENI. CDR3 sequence (DNA): TGTGCCAGCTCACCAGCGTGGGGCACCTACGAGCAGTACTTC. Translating gives CASSPAWGTYEQYF.

This rearrangement joins TRBV4-3 to TRBJ1-1; no firm D call. V lost 0 bases, J lost 2 bases, and 10 bases lay in between. The germline V gene has CDR1 LGHNA and CDR2 YSLEER. CDR3 length: 15 residues. The CDR3 protein is CASSQDVVRNTEAFF. CDR3 sequence (DNA): TGCGCCAGCAGCCAAGATGTAGTCCGTAACACTGAAGCTTTCTTT.

This chain connects TRBV28 to TRBJ2-1; 9 nucleotides align to TRBD1. The CDR3 has 16 residues. The V gene's germline CDR1 is MDHEN and CDR2 SYDVKM. V shed 2 bases and J 3 bases; nucleotides not matched to a gene: 5. The CDR3 DNA sequence: TGTGCCAGCAGTTTAGGGGACAGGGCCATCTACAATGAGCAGTTCTTC. It translates to CASSLGDRAIYNEQFF.

The J gene is TRBJ1-1, the V gene TRBV9; D unclear. Germline assignment: CDR1 SGDLS and CDR2 YYNGEE. CDR3 length: 16 amino acids. The germline V and J ends were trimmed by 0 bases and 1 base, with 13 bases remaining between them. The CDR3 spells CASSVEKGRTNTEAFF. DNA for the CDR3: TGTGCCAGCAGCGTAGAAAAAGGCAGGACGAACACTGAAGCTTTCTTT.

The V gene is TRBV9, the J gene TRBJ2-5; D is perhaps TRBD1 (6 bases). CDR3 length equals 16 residues. Germline lookup yields CDR1 SGDLS and CDR2 YYNGEE. V lost 3 bases, J lost 2 bases, and 17 bases lay in between. The CDR3 region is CASSEIYRQGQETQYF. The CDR3 DNA sequence: TGTGCCAGCAGCGAGATTTATAGGCAGGGGCAAGAGACCCAGTACTTC.

The V gene is TRBV12-2, the J gene TRBJ1-1. TRBV12-2 is a pseudogene locus. This CDR3 comprises 17 residues. The DNA of the CDR3 is TGTGCAAGTCGCTTAAGACTGCCAGGTTTGGACCACACTGAAGCTTTCTTT. Protein: CASRLRLPGLDHTEAFF.